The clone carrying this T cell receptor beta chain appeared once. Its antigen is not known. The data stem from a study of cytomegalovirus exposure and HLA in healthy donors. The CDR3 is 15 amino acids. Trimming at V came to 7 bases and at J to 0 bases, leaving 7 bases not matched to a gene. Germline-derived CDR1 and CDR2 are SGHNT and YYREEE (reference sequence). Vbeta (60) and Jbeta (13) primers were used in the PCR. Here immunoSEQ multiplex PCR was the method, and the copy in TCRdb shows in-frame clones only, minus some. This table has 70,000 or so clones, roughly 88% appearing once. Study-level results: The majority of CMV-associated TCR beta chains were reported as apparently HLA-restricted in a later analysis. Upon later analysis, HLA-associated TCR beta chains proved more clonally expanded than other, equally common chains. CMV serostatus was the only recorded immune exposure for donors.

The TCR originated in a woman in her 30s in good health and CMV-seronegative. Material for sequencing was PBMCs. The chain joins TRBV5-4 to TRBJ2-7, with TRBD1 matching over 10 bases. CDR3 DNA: TGTGCCAGCGCGACAGGGGGCCGACCCTCCTACGAGCAGTACTTC. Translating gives CASATGGRPSYEQYF.